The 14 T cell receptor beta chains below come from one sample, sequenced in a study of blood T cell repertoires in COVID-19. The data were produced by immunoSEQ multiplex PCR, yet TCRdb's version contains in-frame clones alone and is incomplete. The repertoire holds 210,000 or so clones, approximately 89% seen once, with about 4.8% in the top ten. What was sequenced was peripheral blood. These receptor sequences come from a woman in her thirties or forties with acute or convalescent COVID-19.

The CDR3 sequence: CASSYSQGDEAFF. The CDR3 coding sequence is TGTGCCAGCAGTTATTCCCAGGGGGATGAAGCTTTCTTT. The chain carries TRBV6-9 and TRBJ1-1; 7 bases fit TRBD1. This CDR3 is 13 amino acids long. The junction had 2 bases not matched to a gene; V was cut back by 0 bases and J by 7 bases. The V gene's germline CDR1 is MNHGY and CDR2 SVAAGI.

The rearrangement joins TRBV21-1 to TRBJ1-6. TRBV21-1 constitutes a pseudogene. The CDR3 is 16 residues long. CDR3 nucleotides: TGTGCCAGCAGCAAAAGGGAGTGCTCCTATAATTCACCCCTCCACTTT. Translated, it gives CASSKRECSYNSPLHF.

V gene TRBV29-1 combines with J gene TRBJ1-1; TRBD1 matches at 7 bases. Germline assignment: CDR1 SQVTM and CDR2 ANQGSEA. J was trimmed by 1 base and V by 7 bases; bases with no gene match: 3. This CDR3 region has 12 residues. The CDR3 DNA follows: TGCAGCGCCTGGACAGGGAACACTGAAGCTTTCTTT. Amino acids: CSAWTGNTEAFF.

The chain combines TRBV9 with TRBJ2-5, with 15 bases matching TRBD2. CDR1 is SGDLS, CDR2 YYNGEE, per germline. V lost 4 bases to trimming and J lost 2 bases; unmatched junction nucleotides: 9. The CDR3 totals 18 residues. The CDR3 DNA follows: TGTGCCAGCAGCCCTCGGACTAGCGGGGGGGCCTTTCAAGAGACCCAGTACTTC. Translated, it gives CASSPRTSGGAFQETQYF.

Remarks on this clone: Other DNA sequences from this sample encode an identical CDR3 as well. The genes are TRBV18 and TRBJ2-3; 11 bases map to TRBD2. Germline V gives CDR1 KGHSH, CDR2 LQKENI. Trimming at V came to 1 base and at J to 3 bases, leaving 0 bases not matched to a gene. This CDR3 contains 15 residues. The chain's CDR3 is CASSPLAGGTDTQYF. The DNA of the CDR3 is TGTGCCAGCTCACCACTAGCGGGGGGGACAGATACGCAGTATTTT. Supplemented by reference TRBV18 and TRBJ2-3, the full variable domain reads NAGVMQNPRHLVRRRGQEARLRCSPMKGHSHVYWYRQLPEEGLKFMVYLQKENIIDESGMPKERFSAEFPKEGPSILRIQQVVRGDSAAYFCASSPLAGGTDTQYFGPGTRLTVL.

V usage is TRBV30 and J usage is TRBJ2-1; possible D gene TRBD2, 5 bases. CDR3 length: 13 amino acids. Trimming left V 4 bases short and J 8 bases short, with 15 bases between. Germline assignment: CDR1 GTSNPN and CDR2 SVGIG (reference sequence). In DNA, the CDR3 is TGTGCCTGGATGAAGGCGGGCTCCGATGAGCAGTTCTTC. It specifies CAWMKAGSDEQFF.

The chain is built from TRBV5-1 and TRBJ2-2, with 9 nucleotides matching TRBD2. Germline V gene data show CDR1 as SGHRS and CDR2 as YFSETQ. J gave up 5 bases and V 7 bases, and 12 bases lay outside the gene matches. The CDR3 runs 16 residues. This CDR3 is CASLSGGQVGTGELFF. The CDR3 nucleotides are TGCGCCAGCCTTAGCGGGGGCCAGGTGGGGACCGGGGAGCTGTTTTTT.

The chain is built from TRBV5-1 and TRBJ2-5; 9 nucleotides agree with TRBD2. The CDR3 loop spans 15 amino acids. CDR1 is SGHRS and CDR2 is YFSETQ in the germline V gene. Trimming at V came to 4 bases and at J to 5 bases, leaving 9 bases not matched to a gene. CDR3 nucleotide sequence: TGCGCCAGCAGCCTGGGGCCTAGCGGGGAGGAGACCCAGTACTTC. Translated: CASSLGPSGEETQYF.

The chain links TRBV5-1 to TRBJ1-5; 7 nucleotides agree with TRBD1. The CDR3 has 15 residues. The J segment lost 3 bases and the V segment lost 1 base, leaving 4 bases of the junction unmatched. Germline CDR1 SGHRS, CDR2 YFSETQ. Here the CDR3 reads CASSLRGTANQPQHF. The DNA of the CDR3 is TGCGCCAGCAGCTTGCGCGGGACAGCCAATCAGCCCCAGCATTTT.

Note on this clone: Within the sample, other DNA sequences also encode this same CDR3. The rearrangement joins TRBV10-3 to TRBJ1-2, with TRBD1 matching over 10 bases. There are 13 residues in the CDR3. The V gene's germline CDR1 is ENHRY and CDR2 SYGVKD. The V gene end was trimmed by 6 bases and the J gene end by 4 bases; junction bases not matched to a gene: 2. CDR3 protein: CAIRTGGSYGYTF. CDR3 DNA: TGTGCCATCAGGACAGGGGGCAGCTATGGCTACACCTTC.

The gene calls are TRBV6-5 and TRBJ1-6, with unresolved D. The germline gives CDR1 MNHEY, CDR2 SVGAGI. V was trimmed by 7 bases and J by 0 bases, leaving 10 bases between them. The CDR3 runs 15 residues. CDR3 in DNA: TGTGCCAGCAACGAGGGCAGCTCCTATAATTCACCCCTCCACTTT. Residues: CASNEGSSYNSPLHF.

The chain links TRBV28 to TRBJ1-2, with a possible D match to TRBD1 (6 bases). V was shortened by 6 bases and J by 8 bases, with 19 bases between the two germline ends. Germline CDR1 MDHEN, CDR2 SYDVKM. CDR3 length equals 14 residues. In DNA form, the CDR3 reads TGTGCCAGCAGGTTGACAGGCATGGGCTGGGGCTACACCTTC. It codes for CASRLTGMGWGYTF.

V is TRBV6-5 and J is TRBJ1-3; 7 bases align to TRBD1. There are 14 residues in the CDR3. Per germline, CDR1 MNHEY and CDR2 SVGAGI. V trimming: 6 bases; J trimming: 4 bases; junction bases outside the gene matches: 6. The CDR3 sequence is CASRPTGAGNTIYF. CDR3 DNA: TGTGCCAGCAGGCCCACAGGGGCAGGAAACACCATATATTTT.

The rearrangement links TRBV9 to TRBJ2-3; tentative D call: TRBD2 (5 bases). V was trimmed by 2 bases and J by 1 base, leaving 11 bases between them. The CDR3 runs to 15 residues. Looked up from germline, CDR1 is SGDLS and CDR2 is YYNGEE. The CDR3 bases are TGTGCCAGCAGCGTGGTAGGGAGTCGCACAGATACGCAGTATTTT. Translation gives CASSVVGSRTDTQYF.